This TCR beta chain was sequenced in a study of monozygotic twins with inflammatory bowel disease. Of note for this clonotype: Its specificity is unknown.

Every single donor had a 2.5 ml blood sample drawn. Eight separate reactions per sample yielded the cDNA. TCRalpha and TCRbeta cDNA was put through two nested PCRs of 16 and 9 cycles. TCRdb reprocessed the 5' RACE reads, with one entry per CDR3 protein and no DNA. The specimen's table records about 160,000 distinct CDR3 sequences. From germline, CDR1 is SGHTA and CDR2 FQGNSA. The CDR3 length is 15 residues. Points from the study as a whole: The inverse Simpson measure of TCRbeta diversity was lower in IBD patients than in healthy co-twins.

V is TRBV7-2 and J is TRBJ2-7; TCRdb picks TRBD1, but there is no DNA to check that call. Input material: blood. The sequence derives from a human donor with ulcerative colitis or Crohn's disease, or a healthy co-twin of an affected twin (not recorded which). This chain's CDR3 is CASRTRGGSSYEQYF.